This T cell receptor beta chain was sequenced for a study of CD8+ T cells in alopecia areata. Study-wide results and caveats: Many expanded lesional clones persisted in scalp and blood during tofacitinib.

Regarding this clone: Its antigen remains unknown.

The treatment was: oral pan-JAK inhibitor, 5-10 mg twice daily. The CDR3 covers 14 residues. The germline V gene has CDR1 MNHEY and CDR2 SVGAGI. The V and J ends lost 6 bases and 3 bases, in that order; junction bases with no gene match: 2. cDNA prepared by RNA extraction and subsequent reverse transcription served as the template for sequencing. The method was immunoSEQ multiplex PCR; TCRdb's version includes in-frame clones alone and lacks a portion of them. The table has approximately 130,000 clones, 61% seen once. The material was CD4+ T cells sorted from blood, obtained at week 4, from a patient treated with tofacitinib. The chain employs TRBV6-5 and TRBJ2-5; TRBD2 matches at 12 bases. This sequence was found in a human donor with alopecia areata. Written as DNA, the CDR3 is TGTGCCAGCAGAAGGACTAGCGGGGAAGAGACCCAGTACTTC. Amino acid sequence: CASRRTSGEETQYF.